One sample yielded the 22 T cell receptor beta chains listed below, sequenced in a study of a mutant IDH1 vaccine in newly diagnosed glioma. Their target antigens are unknown. Noted time point: week 23, last vaccination. Every vaccination contained 300 ug of the mutant IDH1 20-mer peptide and was paired with topical imiquimod. The data were produced by immunoSEQ multiplex PCR, yet TCRdb's version contains in-frame clones alone and is incomplete. The data show tens of thousands of clones, about 80% seen once. The source was PBMCs, collected from a glioma patient whose treatment included an IDH1 peptide vaccine. The receptors stem from a young man with glioma.

The chain is built from TRBV10-2 and TRBJ2-1; tentatively, D is TRBD2 (5 bases). The CDR3 spans 15 residues. Germline values: CDR1 WSHSY, CDR2 SAAADI. Trimming left V 0 bases short and J 4 bases short, with 10 bases between. For the CDR3, the DNA is TGCGCCAGCAGTGAGTCGCAGCGGCTGTACAATGAGCAGTTCTTC. Encoded protein: CASSESQRLYNEQFF.

This clone was found once. V and J are TRBV5-1 and TRBJ1-1; tentatively, D is TRBD1 (6 bases). V lost 1 base and J 0 bases, leaving 10 bases between the germline ends. Germline loops: CDR1 SGHRS, CDR2 YFSETQ. This CDR3 contains 15 residues. This CDR3 is CASSLRTELNTEAFF. The DNA for the CDR3 is TGCGCCAGCAGCTTGCGGACAGAACTGAACACTGAAGCTTTCTTT.

The chain has TRBV4-2 and TRBJ1-1; D remains ambiguous. V was clipped by 10 bases and J by 1 base, with 7 bases between them. CDR1 LGHNA and CDR2 YNFKEQ come from the germline V gene. The CDR3 spans 11 residues. CDR3 nucleotides: TGTGCCACCACCCAGAACACTGAAGCTTTCTTT. Translating gives CATTQNTEAFF.

The chain has TRBV30 and TRBJ2-7, with 8 bases lining up with TRBD1. Germline V gene lookup returns CDR1 GTSNPN and CDR2 SVGIG (reference sequence). This CDR3 region has 15 residues. Trimming took 2 bases from V and 5 from J; bases not matched to a gene: 11. The CDR3 DNA follows: TGTGCCTGGAGTAGACGTGGGACAGGAGGGGACGAGCAGTACTTC. The encoded protein is CAWSRRGTGGDEQYF.

The chain joins TRBV5-4 to TRBJ2-7; 7 positions match TRBD1. Germline CDR1 reads SGHNT; CDR2 reads YYREEE (reference sequence). This CDR3 region has 13 residues. With V trimmed by 5 bases and J by 2 bases, 4 bases remained unmatched. The CDR3 nucleotides are TGTGCCAGCAGTTCGGGACAGACCTACGAGCAGTACTTC. Translated: CASSSGQTYEQYF.

V usage is TRBV18 and J usage is TRBJ2-3; possible D gene TRBD1, 5 bases. This CDR3 comprises 17 residues. The V end was cut by 4 bases, the J end by 5 bases, with 22 bases between. Per the germline V gene, CDR1 is KGHSH and CDR2 is LQKENI. The CDR3 DNA follows: TGTGCCAGCTCACTACACGCGCGGACAACCGTGGGAGATACGCAGTATTTT. This sequence encodes CASSLHARTTVGDTQYF.

The rearrangement links TRBV7-2 to TRBJ2-5; a possible D gene is TRBD2 (5 bases). CDR1 is SGHTA, CDR2 FQGNSA, per germline. V lost 5 bases and J 4 bases, leaving 17 bases between the germline ends. There are 15 residues in the CDR3. The CDR3 nucleotides read TGTGCCAGCAGCCCGACCGGGCGCGCGGGAGAGACCCAGTACTTC. It codes for CASSPTGRAGETQYF.

The chain employs TRBV11-2 and TRBJ2-3; D uncertain. This CDR3 has 14 amino acids. In germline, CDR1 is SGHAT, CDR2 FQNNGV. Trimming took 4 bases from V and 5 from J, leaving 13 bases between them. CDR3 loop: CASSSPGLRDTQYF. DNA for the CDR3: TGTGCCAGCAGCTCACCCGGGTTGAGAGATACGCAGTATTTT.

This clone was counted a few times. This chain links TRBV28 with TRBJ1-5, with D tentatively TRBD1 (5 bases). The V and J ends lost 1 base and 2 bases respectively, with 15 bases between them. Germline V gene data show CDR1 as MDHEN and CDR2 as SYDVKM. The CDR3 consists of 17 residues. The CDR3 coding sequence is TGTGCCAGCAGTTTATCGTGGGGCAGGCAGGGCAATCAGCCCCAGCATTTT. Translation gives CASSLSWGRQGNQPQHF.

The chain joins TRBV9 to TRBJ2-5; 9 nucleotides match TRBD2. J was trimmed by 2 bases and V by 3 bases; bases with no gene match: 11. From germline, CDR1 is SGDLS and CDR2 YYNGEE. This CDR3 has 17 residues. CDR3 nucleotides: TGTGCCAGCAGCGGCGCCCCAGCTAGCGGGGTACAAGAGACCCAGTACTTC. Encoded protein: CASSGAPASGVQETQYF. The full variable domain, with the rest looked up from reference TRBV9 and TRBJ2-5, is DSGVTQTPKHLITATGQRVTLRCSPRSGDLSVYWYQQSLDQGLQFLIQYYNGEERAKGNILERFSAQQFPDLHSELNLSSLELGDSALYFCASSGAPASGVQETQYFGPGTRLLVL.

The gene calls are TRBV30 and TRBJ2-5, with D possibly matching TRBD2 (5 bases). The CDR3 is 14 amino acids. Germline values: CDR1 GTSNPN, CDR2 SVGIG (reference sequence). V lost 1 base to trimming and J lost 7 bases, with 16 bases between them. The CDR3 region is CAWSAPGTRGTQYF. In nucleotides, the CDR3 is TGTGCCTGGAGTGCCCCGGGAACCCGAGGGACCCAGTACTTC.

The J gene is TRBJ2-2, the V gene TRBV29-1, with TRBD1 matching over 9 bases. The CDR3 loop spans 15 amino acids. Germline trimming cut 6 bases from V and 7 bases from J; bases unmatched to any gene: 12. Germline V lookup: CDR1 SQVTM, CDR2 ANQGSEA. The CDR3: CSVAGTGKEGGELFF. DNA for the CDR3: TGCAGCGTCGCCGGGACAGGGAAAGAAGGCGGGGAGCTGTTTTTT.

V usage is TRBV7-9 and J usage is TRBJ1-1, with TRBD1 identical over 7 bases. Germline-derived CDR1 and CDR2 are SEHNR and FQNEAQ (reference sequence). CDR3 length: 15 amino acids. Unmatched junction bases numbered 5, after V lost 1 base and J lost 3 bases. CDR3 nucleotide sequence: TGTGCCAGCAGCTTAGGTCGGGGACAGCACACTGAAGCTTTCTTT. This codes for CASSLGRGQHTEAFF.

The chain combines TRBV5-5 with TRBJ2-1; no clear D gene. V dropped 2 bases and J dropped 4 bases, with 13 bases sitting between them. Germline CDR1 and CDR2: SGHKS and YYEKEE (reference sequence). The CDR3 is 15 amino acids. The CDR3 spells CASSLGQILYNEQFF. As DNA, the CDR3 is TGTGCCAGCAGCTTAGGGCAGATACTATACAATGAGCAGTTCTTC.

This clone was observed a few times. This chain links TRBV2 with TRBJ1-1; D gene ambiguous. Germline V CDR1 and CDR2: SNHLY, FYNNEI. This CDR3 has 8 amino acids. This CDR3 reads CRRGEAFF. Here the CDR3 DNA reads TGTCGGCGAGGTGAAGCTTTCTTT.

J is TRBJ1-4 and V is TRBV25-1, with 7 positions matching TRBD1. CDR3 size: 14 residues. V shed 1 base and J 8 bases; nucleotides not matched to a gene: 4. From germline, CDR1 is MGHDK and CDR2 SYGVNS. For the CDR3, the DNA is TGTGCCAGCAGTGAATGGCCACAGGGGGAAAAACTGTTTTTT. Its protein is CASSEWPQGEKLFF.

The chain links TRBV30 to TRBJ2-2, with TRBD1 matching over 11 bases. The CDR3 runs 16 residues. The V gene end was trimmed by 2 bases and the J gene end by 5 bases; junction bases not matched to a gene: 7. The V gene's germline CDR1 is GTSNPN and CDR2 SVGIG (reference sequence). CDR3 residues: CAWSTTGTGGTGELFF. The CDR3 nucleotides are TGTGCCTGGAGTACCACCGGGACAGGGGGAACCGGGGAGCTGTTTTTT. Drawing the rest from reference TRBV30 and TRBJ2-2, the complete variable domain is SQTIHQWPATLVQPVGSPLSLECTVEGTSNPNLYWYRQAAGRGLQLLFYSVGIGQISSEVPQNLSASRPQDRQFILSSKKLLLSDSGFYLCAWSTTGTGGTGELFFGEGSRLTVL.

This chain links TRBV27 with TRBJ2-1; D might be TRBD1 (6 bases). Between the trimmed V and J ends, which lost 4 bases and 3 bases, there was a span of 16 bases. Germline CDR1 is MNHEY and CDR2 is SMNVEV (reference sequence). CDR3 length: 16 residues. The DNA of the CDR3 is TGTGCCAGCAGTTCCCATTCGGGACACTTCTACAATGAGCAGTTCTTC. Translated: CASSSHSGHFYNEQFF.

The rearrangement uses TRBV4-3 and TRBJ2-7; TRBD1 agrees at 10 bases. Germline V gene data show CDR1 as LGHNA and CDR2 as YSLEER. Trimming removed 0 bases from V and 3 bases from J; junction bases left unmatched: 2. The CDR3 runs to 15 residues. The CDR3 DNA sequence: TGCGCCAGCAGCCAAGATAGGACAGGGGGCTACGAGCAGTACTTC. It specifies CASSQDRTGGYEQYF.

CDR3 in amino acids: CASSYRDSSPAFF. The CDR3 region has the DNA TGTGCCAGCAGTTACAGGGACAGCAGTCCGGCTTTCTTT. The V and J genes are TRBV6-6 and TRBJ1-1, with 7 bases lining up with TRBD1. V shed 2 bases, J shed 11 bases, and the junction held 8 bases outside the gene matches. The CDR3 is 13 amino acids. CDR1 is MNHNY and CDR2 is SVGAGI in the germline V gene (reference sequence).

This chain links TRBV30 with TRBJ1-5; 7 positions agree with TRBD1. CDR1 and CDR2 (germline): GTSNPN, SVGIG (reference sequence). With V trimmed by 2 bases and J by 4 bases, 14 bases remained unmatched. This CDR3 is built from 17 residues. The CDR3 spells CAWSWGQSSILNQPQHF. The CDR3 nucleotides are TGTGCCTGGAGTTGGGGACAGTCCAGCATCCTAAATCAGCCCCAGCATTTT. The complete variable domain, with remaining parts taken from reference TRBV30 and TRBJ1-5, reads SQTIHQWPATLVQPVGSPLSLECTVEGTSNPNLYWYRQAAGRGLQLLFYSVGIGQISSEVPQNLSASRPQDRQFILSSKKLLLSDSGFYLCAWSWGQSSILNQPQHFGDGTRLSIL.

The CDR3 spells CASSTYQGNTGELFF. The CDR3 nucleotides read TGTGCCAGTAGTACCTACCAGGGGAACACCGGGGAGCTGTTTTTT. V usage is TRBV19 and J usage is TRBJ2-2; D might be TRBD1 (5 bases). The germline V and J ends were trimmed by 4 bases and 1 base, with 10 bases remaining between them. Germline V CDR1 and CDR2: LNHDA, SQIVND (reference sequence). The CDR3 is 15 residues long. The full variable domain, its missing parts supplied by reference TRBV19 and TRBJ2-2, is DGGITQSPKYLFRKEGQNVTLSCEQNLNHDAMYWYRQDPGQGLRLIYYSQIVNDFQKGDIAEGYSVSREKKESFPLTVTSAQKNPTAFYLCASSTYQGNTGELFFGEGSRLTVL.